Listed here are 32 T cell receptor beta chains from one sample, sequenced in a study of T-cell memory formation after mild COVID-19. One entry per CDR3 protein, called by TCRdb with MiXCR from the 5' RACE reads. Of under 350,000 distinct CDR3 sequences listed, around 16% are singletons. Sequenced input: PBMCs or a T cell subset sorted from them (not recorded which). The receptors were sampled from a young man who had mild COVID-19 (a few samples of this study predate the infection). Cell type and time point are not known.

The sample holds a few counts of this clonotype. J is TRBJ2-1 and V is TRBV4-3; 10 nucleotides align to TRBD2. The CDR3 is made up of 15 amino acids. The germline V gene encodes CDR1 LGHNA and CDR2 YSLEER. The junction had 6 bases not matched to a gene; V was cut back by 5 bases and J by 5 bases. The CDR3 loop reads CASSVEAGGNNEQFF. The CDR3 DNA reads TGCGCCAGCAGCGTCGAAGCGGGGGGGAACAATGAGCAGTTCTTC.

This clonotype was observed many times. The chain is built from TRBV4-1 and TRBJ2-2; 7 bases are shared with TRBD1. V trimming: 3 bases; J trimming: 5 bases; junction bases outside the gene matches: 3. The CDR3 consists of 14 residues. Germline CDR1 is MGHRA and CDR2 is YSYEKL. In DNA, the CDR3 is TGCGCCAGCAGCCAGCGACAGGGAACCGGGGAGCTGTTTTTT. Translated, it gives CASSQRQGTGELFF.

This clonotype was seen repeatedly, ten times or more. The rearrangement uses TRBV7-9 and TRBJ2-5; a possible D gene is TRBD2 (5 bases). Germline lookup yields CDR1 SEHNR and CDR2 FQNEAQ (reference sequence). This CDR3 is built from 13 residues. V was trimmed by 6 bases and J by 4 bases, leaving 12 bases between them. CDR3 amino acids: CASSRTGRETQYF. The CDR3 nucleotides read TGTGCCAGCAGTAGAACTGGGAGAGAGACCCAGTACTTC.

In its sample, this clonotype was seen a few times. The V and J genes are TRBV3-1 and TRBJ1-2; TRBD1 aligns across 9 bases. Germline CDR1 LGHDT, CDR2 YNNKEL (reference sequence). V lost 5 bases to trimming and J lost 8 bases; unmatched junction nucleotides: 9. The CDR3 runs to 14 residues. The CDR3 sequence: CASSYLGTGRGYTF. As DNA, the CDR3 is TGTGCCAGCAGCTACCTCGGGACAGGGCGAGGCTACACCTTC.

This clonotype was detected ten times or more. The rearrangement links TRBV12-3 or TRBV12-4 to TRBJ1-1, with D hard to call. This CDR3 is built from 14 residues. The ends were cut back, 5 bases at V and 0 bases at J, with 10 bases in the middle. The CDR3 DNA reads TGTGCCAGCAGTCCCCAGGCCTTGAACACTGAAGCTTTCTTT. Translated: CASSPQALNTEAFF.

The chain combines TRBV7-9 with TRBJ1-2, with D perhaps matching TRBD1 (6 bases). Between the trimmed V and J ends, which lost 5 bases and 2 bases, there was a span of 15 bases. The length of the CDR3 is 15 residues. The germline V gene encodes CDR1 SEHNR and CDR2 FQNEAQ (reference sequence). CDR3: CASSQPGGHNYGYTF. In DNA, the CDR3 is TGTGCCAGCAGCCAGCCGGGGGGGCACAACTATGGCTACACCTTC.

V is TRBV10-3 and J is TRBJ2-1; the D is unclear. In germline, CDR1 is ENHRY, CDR2 SYGVKD. Trimming took 4 bases from V and 7 from J, leaving 5 bases between them. The CDR3 sequence is 11 residues long. The CDR3 DNA reads TGTGCCATCAGTGTGGGTAATGAGCAGTTCTTC. Its protein is CAISVGNEQFF.

This clonotype was recorded at least ten times. V and J are TRBV5-1 and TRBJ2-3, with 8 bases identical to TRBD2. After removal of 4 bases from V and 1 base from J, the junction contained 8 bases not matched to a gene. The germline CDR1 and CDR2 sequences are SGHRS and YFSETQ. This CDR3 has 16 residues. This chain's CDR3 is CASSAGTRHGTDTQYF. The CDR3 bases are TGCGCCAGCAGCGCCGGGACTAGACACGGCACAGATACGCAGTATTTT. The whole variable domain, filled in from reference TRBV5-1 and TRBJ2-3, reads KAGVTQTPRYLIKTRGQQVTLSCSPISGHRSVSWYQQTPGQGLQFLFEYFSETQRNKGNFPGRFSGRQFSNSRSEMNVSTLELGDSALYLCASSAGTRHGTDTQYFGPGTRLTVL.

This clonotype has only a few counts. The chain uses TRBV10-3 and TRBJ2-7; 7 bases are a match to TRBD2. CDR1 ENHRY and CDR2 SYGVKD come from the germline V gene. This CDR3 region has 14 residues. J gave up 1 base and V 3 bases, and 3 bases lay outside the gene matches. CDR3 sequence (DNA): TGTGCCATCAGTGATGCAGCGGGGTCCTACGAGCAGTACGTC. Protein sequence: CAISDAAGSYEQYV.

This clonotype came up many times. The chain couples TRBV7-2 to TRBJ2-2; 8 nucleotides line up with TRBD1. CDR3 length: 17 amino acids. With V trimmed by 4 bases and J by 5 bases, 12 bases remained unmatched. Germline CDR1 and CDR2: SGHTA and FQGNSA. Written as DNA, the CDR3 is TGTGCCAGCAGCTCGGCTCTCCGGGACAGGACTACCGGGGAGCTGTTTTTT. Its translation is CASSSALRDRTTGELFF.

This clonotype was seen a handful of times. The V call is TRBV20-1, the J call TRBJ2-3; 10 nucleotides match TRBD2. The CDR3 contains 15 residues. The germline gives CDR1 DFQATT, CDR2 SNEGSKA (reference sequence). The V and J ends lost 5 bases and 7 bases, in that order; junction bases with no gene match: 12. The CDR3 protein is CSAGAERGGPHTQYF. The DNA for the CDR3 is TGCAGTGCTGGGGCCGAGCGGGGGGGTCCACATACGCAGTATTTT.

This clonotype has more than one count but fewer than ten. V usage is TRBV7-9 and J usage is TRBJ2-1; D remains ambiguous. V gave up 1 base and J gave up 12 bases, with 10 bases separating them. CDR3 size: 12 residues. Looked up from germline, CDR1 is SEHNR and CDR2 is FQNEAQ (reference sequence). DNA for the CDR3: TGTGCCAGCAGCTTAGATTCCCTGGGGCAGTTCTTC. It yields the protein CASSLDSLGQFF.

The chain has TRBV7-6 and TRBJ1-1; TRBD1 matches 8 bases. This CDR3 is 15 amino acids long. CDR1 is SGHVS and CDR2 is FNYEAQ in the germline V gene. Trimming at V came to 5 bases and at J to 3 bases, leaving 8 bases not matched to a gene. The CDR3 sequence is CASSLRQGTDTEAFF. CDR3 DNA: TGTGCCAGCAGCCTTCGACAGGGGACGGACACTGAAGCTTTCTTT.

The rearrangement joins TRBV5-1 to TRBJ2-2, with D possibly being TRBD1 (6 bases). Germline assignment: CDR1 SGHRS and CDR2 YFSETQ. This CDR3 has 15 residues. Between the trimmed V and J ends, which lost 7 bases and 4 bases, there was a span of 17 bases. The CDR3 region has the DNA TGCGCCAGCTGCACAGGGCCTGGGGGCACCGGGGAGCTGTTTTTT. It yields the protein CASCTGPGGTGELFF.

This clonotype was counted between two and nine times. The CDR3 DNA follows: TGTGCCAGCAGTTTTAGGGACAGGAATGAAAAACTGTTTTTT. As protein: CASSFRDRNEKLFF. This chain links TRBV12-3 or TRBV12-4 with TRBJ1-4; 8 bases are a match to TRBD1. The CDR3 totals 14 residues. V dropped 3 bases and J dropped 5; count of bases not matched to a gene: 2.

CDR3 region: CAISESSGKGYTEAFF. CDR3 in DNA: TGTGCCATCAGTGAGTCGAGTGGAAAGGGATACACTGAAGCTTTCTTT. The chain recombines TRBV10-3 with TRBJ1-1; no reliable D call. Germline CDR1 ENHRY, CDR2 SYGVKD. This CDR3 contains 16 residues. V was trimmed by 0 bases and J by 3 bases, leaving 14 bases between them.

The chain carries TRBV30 and TRBJ1-5; possible D gene TRBD1, 6 bases. CDR1 is GTSNPN and CDR2 is SVGIG in the germline V gene (reference sequence). The CDR3 is 17 amino acids. Trimming removed 5 bases from V and 2 bases from J, with 22 bases in between. The chain's CDR3 is CAWHGQKIKCGNQPQHF. For the CDR3, the DNA is TGTGCCTGGCACGGACAGAAGATCAAGTGCGGCAATCAGCCCCAGCATTTT.

The chain couples TRBV12-3 or TRBV12-4 to TRBJ2-3, with 9 bases that match TRBD2. The CDR3 contains 18 residues. Germline trimming cut 3 bases from V and 2 bases from J; bases unmatched to any gene: 12. The CDR3: CASSLGRRGGGATDTQYF. The CDR3 coding sequence is TGTGCCAGCAGTTTGGGAAGACGGGGCGGGGGGGCCACAGATACGCAGTATTTT.

CDR3 protein: CASSPLAGGLVNTGELFF. The CDR3 DNA sequence: TGCGCCAGCAGCCCCCTCGCGGGGGGGTTGGTGAACACCGGGGAGCTGTTTTTT. V gene TRBV4-1 combines with J gene TRBJ2-2; the match to TRBD2 covers 9 bases. V gave up 4 bases and J gave up 1 base; unmatched junction bases: 10. CDR3 size: 18 residues. Germline V gives CDR1 MGHRA, CDR2 YSYEKL.

The chain is built from TRBV24-1 and TRBJ2-4, with D perhaps matching TRBD1 (6 bases). From germline, CDR1 is KGHDR and CDR2 SFDVKD. V dropped 4 bases and J dropped 1 base, with 10 bases sitting between them. CDR3 length equals 15 residues. CDR3 amino acids: CATSETTGAKNIQYF. The CDR3, as DNA: TGTGCCACCAGTGAGACTACAGGGGCCAAAAACATTCAGTACTTC.

This clonotype showed up many times. V gene TRBV20-1 combines with J gene TRBJ2-6; no reliable D call. The CDR3 covers 14 residues. V lost 6 bases, J lost 2 bases, and 11 bases lay in between. CDR1 and CDR2 (germline): DFQATT, SNEGSKA (reference sequence). CDR3 region: CSAHAWAGANVLTF. CDR3 sequence (DNA): TGCAGTGCCCACGCCTGGGCTGGGGCCAACGTCCTGACTTTC.

The rearrangement uses TRBV19 and TRBJ1-1; TRBD1 matches 11 bases. The junction had 5 bases not matched to a gene; V was cut back by 5 bases and J by 3 bases. CDR3 length: 15 residues. Germline CDR1 reads LNHDA; CDR2 reads SQIVND (reference sequence). In DNA, the CDR3 is TGTGCCAGTAGTCCGGGACAGGGGGTCTACACTGAAGCTTTCTTT. It encodes CASSPGQGVYTEAFF.

This clonotype appeared a few times. The V and J genes are TRBV19 and TRBJ2-1; 13 bases align to TRBD2. This CDR3 is built from 15 residues. Germline CDR1 LNHDA, CDR2 SQIVND (reference sequence). The ends lost 6 bases at V and 10 bases at J; junction bases unmatched: 9. The DNA for the CDR3 is TGTGCCAGTAGCCGGCCGGGACTAGCGGGGAAAGAGCAGTTCTTC. Its protein is CASSRPGLAGKEQFF.

This clonotype was counted only a few times. The V gene is TRBV5-5, the J gene TRBJ1-5; 7 bases agree with TRBD1. The CDR3 is 13 residues long. From germline, CDR1 is SGHKS and CDR2 YYEKEE (reference sequence). The junction had 3 bases not matched to a gene; V was cut back by 5 bases and J by 4 bases. The CDR3 reads CASRGTDNQPQHF. CDR3 DNA: TGTGCCAGCAGGGGGACAGATAATCAGCCCCAGCATTTT.

There are many counts of this clonotype. The chain is built from TRBV20-1 and TRBJ1-5; the D gene is possibly TRBD1 (5 bases). Germline CDR1 is DFQATT and CDR2 is SNEGSKA (reference sequence). This CDR3 contains 13 residues. Trimming took off 6 bases at V and 5 bases at J, with 14 bases between the two ends. As DNA, the CDR3 is TGCAGTGCCCGAGGGGCACTCCATCAGCCCCAGCATTTT. It encodes CSARGALHQPQHF.

This clonotype was seen ten or more times. This chain joins TRBV6-1 and TRBJ2-7; D might be TRBD1 (7 bases). The CDR3 contains 13 residues. Per germline, CDR1 MNHNS and CDR2 SASEGT. Trimming took 7 bases from V and 3 from J, leaving 13 bases between them. In DNA form, the CDR3 reads TGTGCCAGCAAGCGCGGGGACAGCTACGAGCAGTACTTC. This encodes CASKRGDSYEQYF.

This clonotype is a singleton in its sample. The V call is TRBV5-4, the J call TRBJ2-7; no clear D gene. The CDR3 is made up of 12 amino acids. Germline V CDR1 and CDR2: SGHNT, YYREEE (reference sequence). Trimming stripped 1 base from V and 3 bases from J, with 5 bases between. CDR3 nucleotide sequence: TGTGCCAGCAGCTTGCCAGTCTACGAGCAGTACGTC. Translating gives CASSLPVYEQYV.

The rearrangement uses TRBV5-1 and TRBJ2-7, with a weak D call TRBD2 (7 bases). The CDR3 runs 17 residues. Germline-derived CDR1 and CDR2 are SGHRS and YFSETQ. V shed 0 bases and J shed 1 base, with 17 bases lying between them. In nucleotides, the CDR3 is TGCGCCAGCAGCTTGGCGATGGCGGGGGCCCAATCCTACGAGCAGTACTTC. This encodes CASSLAMAGAQSYEQYF.

This clonotype was recorded at least ten times. The CDR3 DNA sequence: TGTGCCAGCAGTTACTCGACCGGGGCCACCGGGGAGCTGTTTTTT. As protein: CASSYSTGATGELFF. The chain employs TRBV6-5 and TRBJ2-2; perhaps D is TRBD1 or TRBD2 (5 bases each). Trimming took 0 bases from V and 4 from J, leaving 9 bases between them. This CDR3 region has 15 residues. Germline-derived CDR1 and CDR2 are MNHEY and SVGAGI.

This clonotype was detected many times. The J gene is TRBJ2-1, the V gene TRBV6-5; 10 positions match TRBD2. The CDR3 consists of 16 residues. Germline V gives CDR1 MNHEY, CDR2 SVGAGI. V trimming: 0 bases; J trimming: 3 bases; junction bases outside the gene matches: 2. This CDR3 reads CASSYSERGGYNEQFF. The CDR3 DNA is TGTGCCAGCAGTTACTCGGAGCGGGGGGGCTACAATGAGCAGTTCTTC.

This clonotype has only a few counts. CDR3 nucleotide sequence: TGCGCCAGCAGCCCGGGGTCGACCTACGAGCAGTACTTC. Translating gives CASSPGSTYEQYF. The chain joins TRBV4-3 to TRBJ2-7, with a weak D call TRBD2 (5 bases). V dropped 4 bases and J dropped 2 bases, with 9 bases sitting between them. Germline-derived CDR1 and CDR2 are LGHNA and YSLEER. This CDR3 is 13 amino acids long.

V and J are TRBV7-8 and TRBJ2-5; D gene unclear. The CDR3 is 14 residues long. Trimming left V 4 bases short and J 4 bases short, with 13 bases between. The germline V gene encodes CDR1 SGHVS and CDR2 FQNEAQ. In DNA form, the CDR3 reads TGTGCCAGCAGCTCAGCGAGTCTCGTAGAGACCCAGTACTTC. Protein sequence: CASSSASLVETQYF. Drawing the rest from reference TRBV7-8 and TRBJ2-5, the complete variable domain is GAGVSQSPRYKVAKRGQDVALRCDPISGHVSLFWYQQALGQGPEFLTYFQNEAQLDKSGLPSDRFFAERPEGSVSTLKIQRTQQEDSAVYLCASSSASLVETQYFGPGTRLLVL.